These T cell receptor beta chains were read from a single sample in a study of cytomegalovirus exposure and HLA in healthy donors. The table came from immunoSEQ multiplex PCR; TCRdb's copy has only in-frame clones and leaves some out. The sample holds about 250,000 clones, around 90% seen once. The sample taken for sequencing was PBMCs. The receptors derive from a girl aged 2 to 9 in good health and CMV-seronegative. The CDR3 runs from the conserved cysteine through the conserved F or W. The D gene is left open where the match is weak. Not every row has a clone size; where given, it reads once, few, many or a size class.

j_call	clone_size	v_call	d_call	cdr3_nt	cdr3_aa
TRBJ1-2	once	TRBV28	TRBD1	TGTGCCAGCAGTTTGCAGGGGGCGAATACAAACTATGGCTACACCTTC	CASSLQGANTNYGYTF
TRBJ1-4	NA	TRBV6-6	NA	TGTGCCAGCAGTTACTCCCGCAGGGGTTGGAGAAAACTGTTTTTT	CASSYSRRGWRKLFF
TRBJ2-7	NA	TRBV7-9	TRBD2	TGTGCCAGCAGCTCCAAGGCTAGCGGCGAATTCTACGAGCAGTATTTC	CASSSKASGEFYEQYF
TRBJ2-1	once	TRBV5-1	TRBD2	TGCGCCAGCAGCATACTCGGGGTGGAAGTAGCGGGAGCCTACAATGAGCAGTTCTTC	CASSILGVEVAGAYNEQFF
TRBJ2-2	NA	TRBV9	TRBD1	TGTGCCAGCAGTCGGGACAGGGTCACCGGGGAGCTGTTTTTT	CASSRDRVTGELFF
TRBJ1-1	NA	TRBV7-2	TRBD1	TGTGCCAGCAGCCGGAGCCCGACAGGGGGCCTCCTCCGGAACACTGAAGCTTTCTTT	CASSRSPTGGLLRNTEAFF
TRBJ1-5	NA	TRBV10-1	TRBD1	TGCGCCAGCAGTCCGACAGGGGTAGGCCAGCCCCAGCATTTT	CASSPTGVGQPQHF
TRBJ2-7	NA	TRBV15	NA	TGTGCCACCAGCAGAGAAGCGCGGGAGCAGTACTTC	CATSREAREQYF
TRBJ1-4	NA	TRBV2	NA	TGTGCCAGCAGTGAAACAGGAGGGATCAATGAAAAACTGTTTTTT	CASSETGGINEKLFF
TRBJ1-6	once	TRBV6-5	TRBD1	TGTGCCAGCAGTTACAGGGCAGGGGGAAATTCACCCCTCCACTTT	CASSYRAGGNSPLHF
TRBJ1-5	NA	TRBV2	TRBD1	TGTGCCAGCAGATACAGGACAGGGACTAGCAATCAGCCCCAGCATTTT	CASRYRTGTSNQPQHF
TRBJ2-7	NA	TRBV18	TRBD1	TGTGCCAGCTCACCGACAGGGAGCTACGAGCAGTACTTC	CASSPTGSYEQYF
TRBJ2-1	NA	TRBV13	TRBD2	TGTGCCAGCAGGCCCCCTAGCGGGAGTCCCCTAGATAATGAGCAGTTCTTC	CASRPPSGSPLDNEQFF
TRBJ1-5	NA	TRBV6-1	TRBD1	TGTGCCAGTACAGGGGAGAGCAATCAGCCCCAGCATTTT	CASTGESNQPQHF
TRBJ2-7	NA	TRBV9	NA	TGTGCCAGCAGCGCGGACAGCTCCTACGAGCAGTACTTC	CASSADSSYEQYF
TRBJ1-1	once	TRBV19	NA	TGTGCCAGTAGTATAGATCGGACTGGACGGGAGAACACTGAAGCTTTCTTT	CASSIDRTGRENTEAFF
TRBJ2-3	NA	TRBV19	TRBD2	TGTGCCAGTAGTATAGACAATTTGCGGGGGGCAGATACGCAGTATTTT	CASSIDNLRGADTQYF
TRBJ1-5	NA	TRBV27	NA	TGTGCCAGCAGTTTTTCAGGGCCCAATCAGCCCCAGCATTTT	CASSFSGPNQPQHF
TRBJ2-7	NA	TRBV4-1	TRBD1	TGCGCCAGCAGCCAAGATCTTGTTGGACAGGGGTCCTACGAGCAGTACTTC	CASSQDLVGQGSYEQYF
TRBJ2-1	NA	TRBV19	TRBD2	TGTGCCAGTAGTATCGACGGGGGGGCAGGATTGCGCAATGAGCAGTTCTTC	CASSIDGGAGLRNEQFF
TRBJ2-1	NA	TRBV14	TRBD2	TGTGCCAGCAGCCAAAATACTAGGGGACTAGGGGGCAATGAGCAGTTCTTC	CASSQNTRGLGGNEQFF
TRBJ2-1	once	TRBV9	TRBD2	TGTGCCAGCAGCCAACTAGCGGGGGCCTACAATGAGCAGTTCTTC	CASSQLAGAYNEQFF
TRBJ2-5	NA	TRBV5-1	TRBD1	TGCGCCAGCAGCTGGCCTGACAGGGGGCCTCAAGAGACCCAGTACTTC	CASSWPDRGPQETQYF
TRBJ2-7	NA	TRBV5-6	TRBD1	TGTGCCAGCAGCTTGGGACAGGGAAGGAGCTACGAGCAGTACTTC	CASSLGQGRSYEQYF
TRBJ1-1	NA	TRBV6-1	TRBD1	TGTGCCAGCAGTGAGGGGACAGGGCACACTGAAGCTTTCTTT	CASSEGTGHTEAFF
TRBJ1-5	NA	TRBV5-1	TRBD1	TGCGCCAGCAGCTCCACAGGGGTAGTAGGACAGCCCCAGCATTTT	CASSSTGVVGQPQHF
TRBJ2-1	once	TRBV19	NA	TGTGCCAGTAACAAACGGGGGGCTAGCGGACCGTACAATGAGCAGTTCTTC	CASNKRGASGPYNEQFF
TRBJ2-7	NA	TRBV4-1	TRBD2	TGCGCCAGCAGCCAGACCGGGACTAGCGGGGAGCTCGAGCAGTACTTC	CASSQTGTSGELEQYF
TRBJ2-7	NA	TRBV19	NA	TGTGCCAGTAGTAGATATTCCGGGACATGGAGCTCCTACGAGCAGTACTTC	CASSRYSGTWSSYEQYF
TRBJ2-2	NA	TRBV28	NA	TGTGCCAGCAGTTTGGGGGGCACCGGGGAGCTGTTTTTT	CASSLGGTGELFF
TRBJ2-6	NA	TRBV7-8	NA	TGTGCCAGCAGCCCGAACGCCCGGACAAAATTCTCTGGGGCCAACGTCCTGACTTTC	CASSPNARTKFSGANVLTF
TRBJ1-2	few	TRBV6-6	TRBD1	TGTGCCAGCTGGACAGGGGCTAGGGGCTACACCTTC	CASWTGARGYTF
TRBJ2-1	NA	TRBV11-3	TRBD1	TGTGCCAGCAGCTTAGCTTATGGACAGGGGGCAAGCCTTTCCTACAATGAGCAGTTCTTC	CASSLAYGQGASLSYNEQFF
TRBJ1-1	NA	TRBV7-9	NA	TGTGCCAGCAGCCCCCGAGAGCGGGTTGAAGCTTTCTTT	CASSPRERVEAFF
TRBJ2-1	NA	TRBV5-1	TRBD2	TGCGCCAGCAGCTTGACGGGGGGGCCAATTGAGCAGTTCTTC	CASSLTGGPIEQFF